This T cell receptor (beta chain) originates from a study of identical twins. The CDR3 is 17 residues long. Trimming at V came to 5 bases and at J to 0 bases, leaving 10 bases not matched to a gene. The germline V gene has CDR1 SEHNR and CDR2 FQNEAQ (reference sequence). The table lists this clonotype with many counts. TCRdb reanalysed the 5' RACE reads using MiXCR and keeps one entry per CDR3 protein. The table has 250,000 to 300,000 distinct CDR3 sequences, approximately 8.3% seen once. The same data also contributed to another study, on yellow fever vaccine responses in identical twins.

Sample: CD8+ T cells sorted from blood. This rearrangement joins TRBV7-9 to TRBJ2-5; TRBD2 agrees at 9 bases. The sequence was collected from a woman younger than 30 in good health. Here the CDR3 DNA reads TGTGCCAGCAGCCCCAGACTAGCGGAGGTTTACCAAGAGACCCAGTACTTC. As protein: CASSPRLAEVYQETQYF.